This T cell receptor beta chain is drawn from a study of blood T cell repertoires in COVID-19. Study summary: COVID-19 samples collected from the United States, Italy and Spain covered acute and convalescent phases. In each case, the material was cDNA or gDNA derived from T cells, B-cell-depleted T cells, or PBMCs.

The authors' processing: Reference gene primer amplification gave nucleated cell count estimates. Measured with immunoSEQ multiplex PCR; TCRdb has only the in-frame clones, and not every one. V, J and clone size derive from that table, while D and trimming were established from the DNA sequence. The sample consists of around 70,000 clones, roughly 82% of them appearing once. This CDR3 region has 15 residues. CDR1 and CDR2 from the germline V gene are SEHNR and FQNEAQ (reference sequence). V lost 1 base and J 4 bases, leaving 13 bases between the germline ends. The rearrangement joins TRBV7-9 to TRBJ1-1; D not certain. The TCR sequence derives from a man in his sixties with acute or convalescent COVID-19. The specimen sequenced was peripheral blood. For the CDR3, the DNA is TGTGCCAGCAGCTTAGAAGCGGCACCGGCCACTGAAGCTTTCTTT. Protein product: CASSLEAAPATEAFF.